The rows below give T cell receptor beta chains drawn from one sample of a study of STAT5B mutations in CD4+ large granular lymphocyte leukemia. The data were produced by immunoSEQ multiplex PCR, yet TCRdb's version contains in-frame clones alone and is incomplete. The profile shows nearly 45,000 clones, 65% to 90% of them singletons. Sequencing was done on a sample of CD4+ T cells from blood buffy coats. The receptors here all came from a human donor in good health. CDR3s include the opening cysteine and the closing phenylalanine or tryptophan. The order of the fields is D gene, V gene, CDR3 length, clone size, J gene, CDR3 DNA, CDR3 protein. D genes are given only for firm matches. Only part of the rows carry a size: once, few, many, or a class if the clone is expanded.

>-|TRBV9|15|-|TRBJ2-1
TGTGCCAGCAGCGTAGCTAGCGCACCGTCTTCGGAGCAGTTCTTC
CASSVASAPSSEQFF
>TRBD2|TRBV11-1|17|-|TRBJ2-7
TGTGCCAGCAGCAAATACATAGCGGGAGGAAGGTCCTACGAGCAGTACTTC
CASSKYIAGGRSYEQYF
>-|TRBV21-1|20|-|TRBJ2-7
TGTGCCAGCAGCAAAGCCCCGGTGGGAGGGGAGTCTGTTACCTCCTACGAGCAGTACTTC
CASSKAPVGGESVTSYEQYF
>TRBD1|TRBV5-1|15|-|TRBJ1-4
TGCGCCAGCAGCTTAAGACAGGGGTCAAATGAAAAACTGTTTTTT
CASSLRQGSNEKLFF
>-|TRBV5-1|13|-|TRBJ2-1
TGCGCCAGCAGCTTCATTCCGAAGGGGGAGCAGTTCTTC
CASSFIPKGEQFF
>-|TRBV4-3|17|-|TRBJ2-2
TGCGCCAGCAGCCGAACGGGACTCCTCGCGAACACCGGGGAGCTGTTTTTT
CASSRTGLLANTGELFF
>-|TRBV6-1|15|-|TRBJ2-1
TGTGCCAGTATTAAAAGTCAAAGCTCCTACAATGAGCAGTTCTTC
CASIKSQSSYNEQFF
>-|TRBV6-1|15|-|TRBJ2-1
TGTGCCAGCAGTGCCCGGGGAGAGGTTTACAATGAGCAGTTCTTC
CASSARGEVYNEQFF
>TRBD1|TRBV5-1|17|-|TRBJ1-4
TGCGCCAGCAGCGCCGGGGACAGGGGGCTCGGTAATGAAAAACTGTTTTTT
CASSAGDRGLGNEKLFF
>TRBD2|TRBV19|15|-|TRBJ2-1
TGTGCCAGTAGGGCCGGGACTAGCTCAATCAATGAGCAGTTCTTC
CASRAGTSSINEQFF
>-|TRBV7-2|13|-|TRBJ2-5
TGTGCCAGCAGCTTACAAGCGGGAGAGACCCAGTACTTC
CASSLQAGETQYF
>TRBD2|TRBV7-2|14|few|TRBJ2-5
TGTGCCAGCAGCCTGGGGGGGTCGGGAGAGACCCAGTACTTC
CASSLGGSGETQYF
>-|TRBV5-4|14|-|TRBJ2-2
TGTGCCAGCAGCCCGGTGGGTCTCTCCGGGGAGCTGTTTTTT
CASSPVGLSGELFF
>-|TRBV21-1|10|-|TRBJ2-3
TGTGCCAGCAGCAAAGGGGCCAGGAGGTTT
CASSKGARRF
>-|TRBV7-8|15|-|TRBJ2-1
TGTGCCAGCAGCTTATCAGATTTTCCTGACAATGAGCAGTTCTTC
CASSLSDFPDNEQFF
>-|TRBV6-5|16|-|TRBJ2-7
TGTGCCAGCAGTTACTCGGGTGGGAAGAGCTCCTACGAGCAGTACTTC
CASSYSGGKSSYEQYF
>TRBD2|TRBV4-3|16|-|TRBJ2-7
TGCGCCAGCAGCCAAGCCGGCCGACTAGCGGGCGTCGAGCAGTACTTC
CASSQAGRLAGVEQYF
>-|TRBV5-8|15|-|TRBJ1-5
TGTGCCAGCAGCAAAGGCCCCCTGAGCAATCAGCCCCAGCATTTT
CASSKGPLSNQPQHF
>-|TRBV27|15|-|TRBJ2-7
TGTGCCAGCAGTTTCCCGGGTCGCGAAAAGTACGAGCAGTACTTC
CASSFPGREKYEQYF
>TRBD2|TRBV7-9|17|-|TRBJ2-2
TGTGCCAGCAGCTTAGCGCACGGTAGCGGGAGATCAGGGGAGCTGTTTTTT
CASSLAHGSGRSGELFF
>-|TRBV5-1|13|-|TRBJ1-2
TGCGCCAGCAGCCCGTTTTCGACCAGGGACTACACCTTC
CASSPFSTRDYTF
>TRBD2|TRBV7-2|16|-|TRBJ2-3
TGTGCCAGCAGCTCCCGACTAGCGGCTAGCACAGATACGCAGTATTTT
CASSSRLAASTDTQYF
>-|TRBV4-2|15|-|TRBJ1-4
TGTGCCAGCAGCCAAGGGGATGCAACTAATGAAAAACTGTTTTTT
CASSQGDATNEKLFF
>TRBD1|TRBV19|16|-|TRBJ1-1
TGTGCCAGTAGTATTGGGACAGGCACGTTGAACACTGAAGCTTTCTTT
CASSIGTGTLNTEAFF
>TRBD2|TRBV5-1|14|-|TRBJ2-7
TGCGCCAGCAGCATTAGCGGGAGAGACTACGAGCAGTACTTC
CASSISGRDYEQYF
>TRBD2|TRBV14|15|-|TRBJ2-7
TGTGCCAGCAGCCAAGCGGCTAGCGGGAGAGGTGAGCAGTACTTC
CASSQAASGRGEQYF
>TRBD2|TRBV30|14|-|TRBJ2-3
TGTGCCACCCGGGTTAGCGGGAGGGGAGATACGCAGTATTTT
CATRVSGRGDTQYF